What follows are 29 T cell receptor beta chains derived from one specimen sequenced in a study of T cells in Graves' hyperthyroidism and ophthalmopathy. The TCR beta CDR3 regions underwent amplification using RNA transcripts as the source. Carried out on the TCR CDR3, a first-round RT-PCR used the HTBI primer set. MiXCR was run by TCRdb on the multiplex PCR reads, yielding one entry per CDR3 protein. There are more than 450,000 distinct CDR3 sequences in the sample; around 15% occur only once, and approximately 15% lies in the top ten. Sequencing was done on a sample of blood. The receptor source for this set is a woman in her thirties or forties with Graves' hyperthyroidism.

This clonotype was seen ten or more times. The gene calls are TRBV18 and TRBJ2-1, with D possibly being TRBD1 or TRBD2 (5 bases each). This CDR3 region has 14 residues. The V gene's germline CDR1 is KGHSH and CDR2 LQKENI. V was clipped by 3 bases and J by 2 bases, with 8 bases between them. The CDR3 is CASSPGVPYNEQFF. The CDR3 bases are TGTGCCAGCTCACCGGGGGTTCCCTACAATGAGCAGTTCTTC. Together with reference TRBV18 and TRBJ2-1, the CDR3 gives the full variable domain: NAGVMQNPRHLVRRRGQEARLRCSPMKGHSHVYWYRQLPEEGLKFMVYLQKENIIDESGMPKERFSAEFPKEGPSILRIQQVVRGDSAAYFCASSPGVPYNEQFFGPGTRLTVL.

The CDR3 DNA is TGTGCCAGCAGTTCCGAGACAGATACGCAGTATTTT. It translates to CASSSETDTQYF. This chain connects TRBV12-3 or TRBV12-4 to TRBJ2-3; no firm D call. The V end lost 4 bases, the J end lost 3 bases, and 5 bases lay between the germline ends. The CDR3 sequence is 12 residues long.

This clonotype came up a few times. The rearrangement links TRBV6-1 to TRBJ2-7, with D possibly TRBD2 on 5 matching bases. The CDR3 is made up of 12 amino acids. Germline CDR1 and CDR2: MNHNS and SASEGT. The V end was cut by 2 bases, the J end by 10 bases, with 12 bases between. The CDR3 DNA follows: TGTGCCAGCAGTGAAAGGACTGTGAGCCAGTACTTC. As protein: CASSERTVSQYF.

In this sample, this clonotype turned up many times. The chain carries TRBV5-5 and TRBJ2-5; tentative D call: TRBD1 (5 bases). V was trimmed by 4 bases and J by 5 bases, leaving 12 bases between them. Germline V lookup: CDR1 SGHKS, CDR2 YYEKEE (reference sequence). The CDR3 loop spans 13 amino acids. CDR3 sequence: CASSPRVAETQYF. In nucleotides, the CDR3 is TGTGCCAGCAGCCCCAGGGTTGCGGAGACCCAGTACTTC.

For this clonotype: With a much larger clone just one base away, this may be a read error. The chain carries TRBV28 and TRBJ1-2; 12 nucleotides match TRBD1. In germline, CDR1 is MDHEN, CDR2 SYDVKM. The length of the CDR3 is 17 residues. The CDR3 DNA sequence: TGTGCCAGCAGTTTATCATTCGGGACAGGGGGCGTCTATGGCCACACCTTC. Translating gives CASSLSFGTGGVYGHTF.

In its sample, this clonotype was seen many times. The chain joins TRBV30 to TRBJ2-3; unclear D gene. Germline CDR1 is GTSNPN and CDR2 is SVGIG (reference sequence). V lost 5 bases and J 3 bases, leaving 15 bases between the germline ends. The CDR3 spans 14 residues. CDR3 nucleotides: TGTGCCTGGTCTCTTACCCTCCTTACAGATACGCAGTATTTT. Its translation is CAWSLTLLTDTQYF. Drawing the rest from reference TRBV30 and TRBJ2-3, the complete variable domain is SQTIHQWPATLVQPVGSPLSLECTVEGTSNPNLYWYRQAAGRGLQLLFYSVGIGQISSEVPQNLSASRPQDRQFILSSKKLLLSDSGFYLCAWSLTLLTDTQYFGPGTRLTVL.

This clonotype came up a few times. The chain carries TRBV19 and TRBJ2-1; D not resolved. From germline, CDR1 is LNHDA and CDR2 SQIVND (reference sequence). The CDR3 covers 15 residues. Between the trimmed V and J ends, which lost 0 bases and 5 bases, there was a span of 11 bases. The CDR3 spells CASSIDLVSNNEQFF. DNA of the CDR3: TGTGCCAGTAGTATAGATTTGGTATCGAACAATGAGCAGTTCTTC.

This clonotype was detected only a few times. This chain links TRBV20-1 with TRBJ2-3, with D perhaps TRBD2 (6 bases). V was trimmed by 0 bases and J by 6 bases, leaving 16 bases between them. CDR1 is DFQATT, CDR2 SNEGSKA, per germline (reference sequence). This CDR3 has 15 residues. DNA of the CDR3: TGCAGTGCTAGAGATCGAGCGGGTGTCAGGGATACGCAGTATTTT. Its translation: CSARDRAGVRDTQYF.

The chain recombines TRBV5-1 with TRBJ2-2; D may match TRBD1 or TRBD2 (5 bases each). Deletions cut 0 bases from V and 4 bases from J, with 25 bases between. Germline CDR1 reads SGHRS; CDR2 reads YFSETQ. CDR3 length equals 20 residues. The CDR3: CASSLGNTGTTKTGTGELFF. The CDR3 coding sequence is TGCGCCAGCAGCTTGGGGAACACCGGGACGACAAAAACGGGCACCGGGGAGCTGTTTTTT. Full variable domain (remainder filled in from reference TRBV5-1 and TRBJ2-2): KAGVTQTPRYLIKTRGQQVTLSCSPISGHRSVSWYQQTPGQGLQFLFEYFSETQRNKGNFPGRFSGRQFSNSRSEMNVSTLELGDSALYLCASSLGNTGTTKTGTGELFFGEGSRLTVL.

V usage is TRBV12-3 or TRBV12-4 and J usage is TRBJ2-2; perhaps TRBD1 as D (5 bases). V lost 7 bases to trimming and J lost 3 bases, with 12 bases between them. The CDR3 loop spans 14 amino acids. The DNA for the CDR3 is TGTGCCAGCAACCTAGGGGCGCACACCGGGGAGCTGTTTTTT. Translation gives CASNLGAHTGELFF.

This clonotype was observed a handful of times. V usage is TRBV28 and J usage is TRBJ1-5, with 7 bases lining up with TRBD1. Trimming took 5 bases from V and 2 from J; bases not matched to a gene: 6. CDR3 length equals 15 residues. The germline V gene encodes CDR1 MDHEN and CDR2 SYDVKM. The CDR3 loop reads CASSGQAWGNQPQHF. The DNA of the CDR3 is TGTGCCAGCAGTGGACAGGCTTGGGGCAATCAGCCCCAGCATTTT.

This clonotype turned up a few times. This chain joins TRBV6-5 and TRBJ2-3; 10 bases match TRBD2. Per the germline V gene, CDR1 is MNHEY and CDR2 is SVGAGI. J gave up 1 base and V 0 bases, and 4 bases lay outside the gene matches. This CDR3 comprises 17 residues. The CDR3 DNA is TGTGCCAGCAGTTACTCAAGCGGGAGGGTTGGCACAGATACGCAGTATTTT. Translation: CASSYSSGRVGTDTQYF.

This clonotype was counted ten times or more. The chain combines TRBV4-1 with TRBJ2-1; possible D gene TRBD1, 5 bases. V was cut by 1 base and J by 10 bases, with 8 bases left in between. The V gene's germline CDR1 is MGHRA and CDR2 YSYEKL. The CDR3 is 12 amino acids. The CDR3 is CASSQGGEEQFF. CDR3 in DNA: TGCGCCAGCAGCCAAGGGGGCGAGGAGCAGTTCTTC.

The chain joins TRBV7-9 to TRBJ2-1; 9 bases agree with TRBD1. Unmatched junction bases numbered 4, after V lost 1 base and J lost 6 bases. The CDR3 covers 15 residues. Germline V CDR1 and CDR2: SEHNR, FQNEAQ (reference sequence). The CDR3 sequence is CASSLGDRAANEQFF. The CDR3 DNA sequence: TGTGCCAGCAGCTTAGGGGACAGGGCAGCCAATGAGCAGTTCTTC.

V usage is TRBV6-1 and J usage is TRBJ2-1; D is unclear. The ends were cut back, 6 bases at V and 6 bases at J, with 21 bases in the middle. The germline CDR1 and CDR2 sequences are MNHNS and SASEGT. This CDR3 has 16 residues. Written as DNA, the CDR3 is TGTGCCAGCAGCCACGGATGGGTGCCCGGTACCAATGAGCAGTTCTTC. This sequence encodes CASSHGWVPGTNEQFF.

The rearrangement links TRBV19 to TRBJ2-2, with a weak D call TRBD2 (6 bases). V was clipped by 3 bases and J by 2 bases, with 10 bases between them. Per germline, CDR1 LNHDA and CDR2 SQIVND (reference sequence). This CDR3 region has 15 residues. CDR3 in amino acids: CASSIHGGNTGELFF. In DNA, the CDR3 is TGTGCCAGTAGTATCCACGGGGGTAACACCGGGGAGCTGTTTTTT. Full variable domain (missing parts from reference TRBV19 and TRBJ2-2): DGGITQSPKYLFRKEGQNVTLSCEQNLNHDAMYWYRQDPGQGLRLIYYSQIVNDFQKGDIAEGYSVSREKKESFPLTVTSAQKNPTAFYLCASSIHGGNTGELFFGEGSRLTVL.

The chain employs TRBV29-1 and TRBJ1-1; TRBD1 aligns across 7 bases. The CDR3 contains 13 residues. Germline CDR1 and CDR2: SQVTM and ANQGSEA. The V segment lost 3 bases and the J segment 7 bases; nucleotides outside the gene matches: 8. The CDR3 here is CSVESTGDDEAFF. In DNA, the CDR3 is TGCAGCGTTGAGTCCACAGGGGATGATGAAGCTTTCTTT.

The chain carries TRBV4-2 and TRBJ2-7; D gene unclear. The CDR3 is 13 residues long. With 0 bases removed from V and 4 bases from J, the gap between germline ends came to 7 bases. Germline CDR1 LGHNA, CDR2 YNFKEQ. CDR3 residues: CASSQEPEYEQYF. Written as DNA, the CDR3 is TGTGCCAGCAGCCAAGAACCCGAATACGAGCAGTACTTC.

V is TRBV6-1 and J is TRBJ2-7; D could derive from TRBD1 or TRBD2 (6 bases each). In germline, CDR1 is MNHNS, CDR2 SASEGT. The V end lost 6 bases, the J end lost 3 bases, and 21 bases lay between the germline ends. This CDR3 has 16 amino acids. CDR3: CASSLTGGGSFYEQYF. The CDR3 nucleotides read TGTGCCAGCAGCCTCACCGGGGGCGGATCTTTCTACGAGCAGTACTTC.

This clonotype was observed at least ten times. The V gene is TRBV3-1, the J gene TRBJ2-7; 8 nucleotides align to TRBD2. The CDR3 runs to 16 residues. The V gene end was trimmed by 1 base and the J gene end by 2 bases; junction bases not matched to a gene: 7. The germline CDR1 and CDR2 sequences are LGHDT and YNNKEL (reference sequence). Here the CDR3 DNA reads TGTGCCAGCAGCCAAGGGCTAGCGGGCCCACCCTACGAGCAGTACTTC. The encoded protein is CASSQGLAGPPYEQYF.

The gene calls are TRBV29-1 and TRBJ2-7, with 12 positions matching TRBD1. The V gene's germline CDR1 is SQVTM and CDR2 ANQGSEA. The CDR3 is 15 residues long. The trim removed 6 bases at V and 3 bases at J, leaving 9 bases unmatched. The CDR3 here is CSVILRDRGLYEQYF. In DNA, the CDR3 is TGCAGCGTCATACTCCGGGACAGGGGGCTCTACGAGCAGTACTTC.

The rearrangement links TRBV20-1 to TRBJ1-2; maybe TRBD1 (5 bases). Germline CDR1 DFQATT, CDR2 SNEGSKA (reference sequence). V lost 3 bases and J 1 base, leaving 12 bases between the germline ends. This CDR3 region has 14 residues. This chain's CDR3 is CSARDRDDNYGYTF. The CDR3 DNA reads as TGCAGTGCTAGGGATAGGGACGATAACTATGGCTACACCTTC.

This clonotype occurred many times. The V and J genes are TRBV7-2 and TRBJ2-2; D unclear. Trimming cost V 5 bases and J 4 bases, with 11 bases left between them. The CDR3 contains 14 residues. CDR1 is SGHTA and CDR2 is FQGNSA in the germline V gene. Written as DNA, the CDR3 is TGTGCCAGCAGCCAGACTCCTAGCACCGGGGAGCTGTTTTTT. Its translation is CASSQTPSTGELFF.

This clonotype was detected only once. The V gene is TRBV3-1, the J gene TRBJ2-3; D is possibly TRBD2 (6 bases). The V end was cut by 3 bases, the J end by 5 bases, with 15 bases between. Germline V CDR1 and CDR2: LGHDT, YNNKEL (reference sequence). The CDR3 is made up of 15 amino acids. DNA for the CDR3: TGTGCCAGCAGCCATGAGTGGGAGGTCGGAGATACGCAGTATTTT. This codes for CASSHEWEVGDTQYF.

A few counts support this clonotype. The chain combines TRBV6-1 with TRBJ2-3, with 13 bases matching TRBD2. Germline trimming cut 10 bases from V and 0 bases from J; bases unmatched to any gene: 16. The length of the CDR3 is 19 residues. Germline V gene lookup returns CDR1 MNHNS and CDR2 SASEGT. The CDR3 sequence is CATTKNPGTSGASTDTQYF. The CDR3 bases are TGTGCCACCACTAAAAACCCCGGGACTAGCGGGGCTAGCACAGATACGCAGTATTTT.

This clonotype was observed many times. The CDR3 nucleotides read TGTGCCAGTCCATCCCTTCAAACCGGGACAGGGGCGAAATCTAACTATGGCTACACCTTC. Protein: CASPSLQTGTGAKSNYGYTF. The chain couples TRBV6-1 to TRBJ1-2, with 10 bases identical to TRBD1. The CDR3 length is 20 residues. CDR1 and CDR2 (germline): MNHNS, SASEGT. With 9 bases clipped from V and 0 bases from J, the junction kept 22 bases outside the gene matches.

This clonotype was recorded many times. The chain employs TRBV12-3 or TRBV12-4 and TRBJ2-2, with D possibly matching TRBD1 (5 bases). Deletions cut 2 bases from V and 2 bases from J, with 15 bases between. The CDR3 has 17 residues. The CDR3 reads CASSLISGHYNTGELFF. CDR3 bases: TGTGCCAGCAGTTTAATATCTGGACACTATAACACCGGGGAGCTGTTTTTT.

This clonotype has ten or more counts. The CDR3 reads CASRLGPTQETQYF. In nucleotides, the CDR3 is TGCGCCAGCAGGCTAGGACCCACACAAGAGACCCAGTACTTC. V usage is TRBV5-1 and J usage is TRBJ2-5; D is ambiguous. The CDR3 is 14 residues long. V lost 5 bases to trimming and J lost 2 bases, with 13 bases between them. Germline CDR1 and CDR2: SGHRS and YFSETQ.

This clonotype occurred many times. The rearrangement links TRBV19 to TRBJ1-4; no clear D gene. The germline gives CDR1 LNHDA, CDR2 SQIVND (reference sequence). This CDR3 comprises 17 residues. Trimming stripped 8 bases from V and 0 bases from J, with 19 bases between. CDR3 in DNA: TGTGCCAGTCGCACAGCTGCTAGCCGAGCAACTAATGAAAAACTGTTTTTT. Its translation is CASRTAASRATNEKLFF. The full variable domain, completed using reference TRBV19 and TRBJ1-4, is DGGITQSPKYLFRKEGQNVTLSCEQNLNHDAMYWYRQDPGQGLRLIYYSQIVNDFQKGDIAEGYSVSREKKESFPLTVTSAQKNPTAFYLCASRTAASRATNEKLFFGSGTQLSVL.